The T cell receptor (beta chain) under discussion was sequenced for a study of blood T cell repertoires in COVID-19. This clone was seen a handful of times. Measured with immunoSEQ multiplex PCR; TCRdb has only the in-frame clones, and not every one. The table records fewer than 300,000 clones, around 82% of them present only once. Losses at the gene ends were 5 bases for V and 5 bases for J; bases not matched to a gene: 9. The CDR3 runs 15 residues. Germline CDR1 and CDR2: SGHVS and FQNEAQ. The V call is TRBV7-8, the J call TRBJ2-5; 9 nucleotides match TRBD2. Material for sequencing was peripheral blood. The TCR sequence derives from a person between 65 and 80 years old with COVID-19, enrolled during active disease. CDR3 protein: CASSALLAGDETQYF. For the CDR3, the DNA is TGTGCCAGCAGCGCCCTACTAGCGGGCGATGAGACCCAGTACTTC. Complete variable domain (other parts from reference TRBV7-8 and TRBJ2-5): GAGVSQSPRYKVAKRGQDVALRCDPISGHVSLFWYQQALGQGPEFLTYFQNEAQLDKSGLPSDRFFAERPEGSVSTLKIQRTQQEDSAVYLCASSALLAGDETQYFGPGTRLLVL.